This T cell receptor beta chain derives from a study of blood T cell repertoires in COVID-19 (dated by TCRdb to between 2020 and 2021). Study-level background: Samples covering the acute and convalescent phases of COVID-19 were provided by collaborators in the United States, Italy and Spain. The material from the prospective study consisted of cDNA or gDNA derived from T cells, B-cell-depleted T cells, or PBMCs. HLA class I and class II types, where available, came from metadata supplied by the sample provider rather than from assay-based typing. The dataset comprised deeply sampled blood TCRbeta repertoires from subjects exposed to, actively infected with, or recovered from COVID-19. Samples came from the ongoing ImmuneRACE study (first 160 participants) plus 1,254 subjects from 6 global collaborators. Sample metadata almost always included a de-identified subject ID, COVID-19 status, age in years and sex. A freely available public database, intended as a resource for researchers studying the immune response to SARS-CoV-2, is where the repertoires were released.

The immunoSEQ Assay, a bias-controlled multiplex PCR, was used to amplify TCRbeta CDR3 regions from genomic DNA. In the original analysis: The number of nucleated cells in each sample was estimated from the amplification of reference gene primers within the assay. To quantify the absolute abundance of each unique TCRbeta CDR3 rearrangement, sequence reads were collapsed and filtered. For each sample, productive Simpson clonality was calculated as the square root of Simpson's diversity index across productive rearrangements. Here the immuneACCESS table is served through TCRdb, limited to in-frame sequences with V and J called. Missing clones are a known gap in these copies; in checked studies unresolved V genes cover under half, and the rest lacks a known reason. The V and J calls and clone size come from that table; D and trimming were worked out from the DNA. This sample comprises about 150,000 clones, approximately 80% of them detected only once. 10% to 15% of the sample rests with the top ten.

The table lists this clone with a few counts. Its target antigen remains unknown. No quality values exist for individual bases; no much larger clone is one base distant. Whole blood was collected in K2EDTA tubes by collaborating institutions according to the institutions' own protocols. For TCRbeta analysis, collaborator samples were shipped as frozen whole blood, as isolated PBMCs, or as DNA extracted from either sample type. Paper-wide results and their limitations: Clinical and demographic metadata were provided uncurated, with the amount varying by source and participant.

This clonotype originated in a man aged 55 to 70 with active or convalescent COVID-19. Input material: peripheral blood.

The CDR3 protein sequence reads: CASSLSWTVPGYTF. The DNA reads TGTGCCAGCAGCTTGTCCTGGACAGTACCTGGCTACACCTTC. The V gene is TRBV5-4 and the J gene is TRBJ1-2; TRBD1 could be the D gene, as 6 bases match. V and J are truncated by 1 base and 7 bases respectively, leaving an intervening sequence of 14 bases. From the cysteine up to the phenylalanine, the CDR3 has a length of 14 residues. The kept DNA is CDR3 alone, 42 bases in frame from the first base. Via the germline V gene (reference sequence), CDR1 is SGHNT and CDR2 YYREEE.